These T cell receptor beta chains were read from a single sample in a study of shared clonotypes between healthy human individuals. TCRdb keeps only in-frame clones here, not all; method: immunoSEQ multiplex PCR. The table includes nearly 2 million clones, roughly 94% detected once. The sequenced sample was naive CD8+ T cells sorted from blood. These receptors were taken from a man younger than 35 in good health. Both conserved end residues are part of each CDR3. The order of the fields is J gene, clone size, D gene, V gene, CDR3 protein, CDR3 DNA. The D gene is left open where the match is weak. Part of the rows lack a size; the others show once, few, many or a class for expanded clones.

j_gene: TRBJ2-7
abundance: NA
d_gene: NA
v_gene: TRBV5-1
CDR3aa: CASSGKPGLYSYEQYF
CDR3nt: TGCGCCAGCAGCGGAAAACCGGGACTTTACTCCTACGAGCAGTACTTC

j_gene: TRBJ2-5
abundance: NA
d_gene: TRBD2
v_gene: TRBV7-9
CDR3aa: CASSETTGRREGQETQYF
CDR3nt: TGTGCCAGCAGCGAGACGACAGGCCGGCGGGAGGGCCAAGAGACCCAGTACTTC

j_gene: TRBJ2-1
abundance: NA
d_gene: NA
v_gene: TRBV4-1
CDR3aa: CASSQGGSLYNEQFF
CDR3nt: TGCGCCAGCAGCCAAGGGGGGAGCCTCTACAATGAGCAGTTCTTC

j_gene: TRBJ1-1
abundance: NA
d_gene: NA
v_gene: TRBV7-9
CDR3aa: CASSLGPVGTEAFF
CDR3nt: TGTGCCAGCAGCTTAGGCCCGGTGGGCACTGAAGCTTTCTTT

j_gene: TRBJ2-7
abundance: NA
d_gene: NA
v_gene: TRBV21-1
CDR3aa: CASSKGRDGPSYEQYF
CDR3nt: TGTGCCAGCAGCAAAGGGCGGGACGGACCAAGCTACGAGCAGTACTTC

j_gene: TRBJ2-1
abundance: NA
d_gene: NA
v_gene: TRBV19
CDR3aa: CASSILGGQYNEQFF
CDR3nt: TGTGCCAGTAGTATACTCGGGGGGCAGTACAATGAGCAGTTCTTC

j_gene: TRBJ2-3
abundance: once
d_gene: TRBD2
v_gene: TRBV19
CDR3aa: CASNRLAGATDTQYF
CDR3nt: TGTGCCAGTAATAGACTAGCGGGGGCCACAGATACGCAGTATTTT

j_gene: TRBJ2-2
abundance: NA
d_gene: NA
v_gene: TRBV4-1
CDR3aa: CASSQLAGNTGELFF
CDR3nt: TGCGCCAGCAGCCAATTGGCCGGGAACACCGGGGAGCTGTTTTTT

j_gene: TRBJ1-5
abundance: NA
d_gene: NA
v_gene: TRBV28
CDR3aa: CASTPDVIPNQPQHF
CDR3nt: TGTGCCAGCACCCCCGATGTAATTCCCAATCAGCCCCAGCATTTT

j_gene: TRBJ2-7
abundance: NA
d_gene: NA
v_gene: TRBV4-1
CDR3aa: CASSQAGVGYEQYF
CDR3nt: TGCGCCAGCAGCCAAGCGGGAGTCGGCTACGAGCAGTACTTC

j_gene: TRBJ2-1
abundance: NA
d_gene: TRBD2
v_gene: TRBV9
CDR3aa: CASSVGGSGGEQFF
CDR3nt: TGTGCCAGCAGCGTAGGTGGTTCGGGAGGTGAGCAGTTCTTC

j_gene: TRBJ1-1
abundance: NA
d_gene: TRBD1
v_gene: TRBV7-9
CDR3aa: CASSSTGRNTEAFF
CDR3nt: TGTGCCAGCAGCTCGACAGGGAGGAACACTGAAGCTTTCTTT

j_gene: TRBJ2-7
abundance: NA
d_gene: NA
v_gene: TRBV11-2
CDR3aa: CASSLLMRAYEQYF
CDR3nt: TGTGCCAGCAGCTTATTGATGAGGGCCTACGAGCAGTACTTC

j_gene: TRBJ2-1
abundance: NA
d_gene: NA
v_gene: TRBV4-3
CDR3aa: CASSPRTLQWGNEQFF
CDR3nt: TGCGCCAGCAGCCCGCGGACACTCCAATGGGGCAATGAGCAGTTCTTC

j_gene: TRBJ2-7
abundance: NA
d_gene: TRBD1
v_gene: TRBV6-1
CDR3aa: CASSRTGQPYEQYF
CDR3nt: TGTGCCAGCTCGAGGACAGGGCAACCCTACGAGCAGTACTTC